The T cell receptor beta chain described here comes from a study of glioma-infiltrating T cells after dendritic cell vaccination (dated by TCRdb to 2016 to 2018). For context, the study as a whole: The cohort included some 15 glioblastoma patients drawn from Phase I and II dendritic cell vaccination trials, of whom 9 were newly diagnosed and 6 had recurrent disease. Between the early 2000s and the early 2010s, the patients were given dendritic cell vaccination pulsed with autologous tumor lysate. To make the vaccine, monocyte-derived dendritic cells were cultured for about seven days with IL-4 and GM-CSF and then pulsed overnight with autologous tumor lysate. Three intradermal dendritic cell vaccine injections were administered to patients at biweekly intervals in the arm below the axilla. In glioblastoma patients vaccinated with dendritic cells, deep sequencing of TCR beta CDR3 regions served to measure tumor-infiltrating lymphocyte content and to compare repertoires between tumor and blood. Survival after dendritic cell vaccination was correlated with TCR sequencing metrics such as TIL content and the overlap between tumor and blood repertoires. Results the study describes overall, beyond this receptor: No direct relationship between TCR clonality and survival was found, suggesting a diverse polyclonal response may matter. The cohort was small and heterogeneous, with few patients having full blood and tumor sets and even fewer initial-recurrent tumor pairs. Higher estimated pretreatment TIL content predicted longer time to progression and overall survival after dendritic cell vaccination. The three-group TCR overlap response model was described as speculative and requiring prospective validation.

A distance of 21 bases separates the germline ends of V and J, which lose 4 bases and 6 bases respectively. From a lookup of the germline V gene, CDR1 and CDR2 are MNHNS and SASEGT. The CDR3 starts with the cysteine, ends with the phenylalanine, and has 16 residues. Solely the CDR3 DNA is kept, with 48 bases framed from the first base. Using the immunoSEQ assay, TCRB CDR3 regions were amplified from roughly 2.2 micrograms of genomic DNA, or from all available DNA when less than that was on hand. The multiplex PCR relied on 60 forward primers for TCR V beta segments and 13 reverse primers for J beta segments. Synthetic control templates were spiked into each sample at limiting dilution to estimate reads per starting template. The Illumina HiSeq System generated 87 bp sequencing reads. Per the original workflow: PCR and sequencing errors were removed by merging closely related sequences with a nearest neighbor algorithm. TCR overlap was measured as the percentage of unique tumor TCR beta sequences also present in the same patient's peripheral blood. This immuneACCESS table, as held by TCRdb, lists in-frame sequences with V and J called but not all clones. Of the missing ones, under half trace to an unresolved V gene in checked studies; the others have no known cause. The DNA gave D and trimming, while V, J and clone size come from that table. The table for this sample lists about 73,000 clones; about 80% of them were counted only once. The ten largest make up 2% to 2.5% of the sample.

To be selected, patients needed enough residual fresh-frozen tumor tissue and more than two years of available survival data. Molecular status otherwise varied across the glioblastoma patients, but none of them carried an isocitrate dehydrogenase mutation. PBMC were collected before vaccination, two weeks after the third vaccination, and at tumor progression if tumor progression occurred. The Qiagen DNeasy Blood extraction Kit was used to extract genomic DNA. Of note for this clone: The antigen this receptor binds is unknown. Base qualities were left out, and no much larger clone turns up one base away.

The sequence derives from a human donor with glioblastoma. Recombination joined TRBV6-1 with TRBJ1-2, and the D gene may be TRBD1, 5 bases matching. The material was blood, obtained before dendritic cell vaccination. The CDR3 region: CASSGQGFAGAHGYTF. The DNA is TGTGCCAGCAGTGGGCAGGGATTTGCTGGGGCTCATGGCTACACCTTC.